The clone carrying this T cell receptor beta chain appeared a few times. No antigen is known for it. Trimming removed 6 bases from V and 6 bases from J; junction bases left unmatched: 6. This CDR3 has 15 amino acids. This sample stems from a study of response to subunit inactivated influenza vaccine. TCRdb re-called the RT-PCR reads with MiXCR, one entry per CDR3 protein. The repertoire has about 520,000 distinct CDR3 sequences, approximately 24% of them found once; the top ten carry over 1.5%. Findings of the study overall: Seasonal influenza vaccination, on each occasion, was suggested by the authors to recruit few new T cells.

The receptor was derived from a man between 50 and 59 years old who received an inactivated influenza vaccine. J is TRBJ2-2 and V is TRBV12-3 or TRBV12-4, with TRBD1 matching over 11 bases. Sample: CD4+ T cells sorted from PBMCs, taken 4 to 6 days after vaccination. In DNA, the CDR3 is TGTGCCAGCAGCCGAAGGACAGGGGGCTCCGGGGAGCTGTTTTTT. As protein: CASSRRTGGSGELFF.